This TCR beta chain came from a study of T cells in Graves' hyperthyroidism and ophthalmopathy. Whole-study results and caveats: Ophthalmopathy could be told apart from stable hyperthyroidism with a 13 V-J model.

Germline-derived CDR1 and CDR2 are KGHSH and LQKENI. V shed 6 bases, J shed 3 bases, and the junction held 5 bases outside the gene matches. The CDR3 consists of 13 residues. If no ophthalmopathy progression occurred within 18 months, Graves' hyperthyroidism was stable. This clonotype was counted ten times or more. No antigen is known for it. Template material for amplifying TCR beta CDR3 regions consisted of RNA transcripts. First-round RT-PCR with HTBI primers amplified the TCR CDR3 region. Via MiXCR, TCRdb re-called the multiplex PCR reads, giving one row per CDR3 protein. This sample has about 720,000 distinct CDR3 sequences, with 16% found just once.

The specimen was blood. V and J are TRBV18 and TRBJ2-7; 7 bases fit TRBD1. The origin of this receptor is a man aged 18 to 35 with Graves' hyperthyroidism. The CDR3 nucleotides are TGTGCCAGCTCGTGGACAGGAGACTACGAGCAGTACTTC. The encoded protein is CASSWTGDYEQYF.